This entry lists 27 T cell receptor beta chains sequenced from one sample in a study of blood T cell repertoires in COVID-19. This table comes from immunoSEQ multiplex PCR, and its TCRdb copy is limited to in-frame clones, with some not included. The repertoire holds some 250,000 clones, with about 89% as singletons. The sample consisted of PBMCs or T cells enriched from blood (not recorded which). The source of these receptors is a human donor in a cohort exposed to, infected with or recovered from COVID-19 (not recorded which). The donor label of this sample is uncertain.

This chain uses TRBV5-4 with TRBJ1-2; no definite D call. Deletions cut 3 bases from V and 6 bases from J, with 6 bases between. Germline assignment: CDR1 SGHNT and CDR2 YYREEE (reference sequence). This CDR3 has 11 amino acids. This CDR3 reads CASSSGDGYTF. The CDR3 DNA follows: TGTGCCAGCAGCTCCGGGGATGGCTACACCTTC.

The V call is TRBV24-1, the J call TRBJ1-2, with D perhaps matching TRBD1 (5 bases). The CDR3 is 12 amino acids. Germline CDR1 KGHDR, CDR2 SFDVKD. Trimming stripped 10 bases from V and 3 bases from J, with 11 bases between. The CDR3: CATQGGDYGYTF. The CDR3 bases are TGTGCCACTCAGGGAGGGGACTATGGCTACACCTTC.

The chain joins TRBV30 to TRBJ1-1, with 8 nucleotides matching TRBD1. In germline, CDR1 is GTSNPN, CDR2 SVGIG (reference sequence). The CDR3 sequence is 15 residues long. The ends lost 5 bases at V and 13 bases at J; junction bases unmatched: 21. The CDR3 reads CAWVDYGQGNRGVFF. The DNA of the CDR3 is TGTGCCTGGGTTGACTACGGACAGGGCAATCGAGGGGTTTTCTTT.

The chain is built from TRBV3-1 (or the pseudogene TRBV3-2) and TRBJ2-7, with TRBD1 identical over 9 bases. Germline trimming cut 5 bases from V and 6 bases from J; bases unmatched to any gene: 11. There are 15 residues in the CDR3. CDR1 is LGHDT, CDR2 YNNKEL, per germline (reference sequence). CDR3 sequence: CASSNPGQGIGEQYF. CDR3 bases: TGTGCCAGCAGCAATCCGGGACAGGGTATCGGCGAGCAGTACTTC.

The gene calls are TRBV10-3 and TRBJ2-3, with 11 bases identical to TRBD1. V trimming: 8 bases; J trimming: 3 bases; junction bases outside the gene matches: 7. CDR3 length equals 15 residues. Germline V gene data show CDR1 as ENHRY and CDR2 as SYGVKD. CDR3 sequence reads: CAIAVGTGGTDTQYF. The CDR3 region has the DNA TGTGCCATCGCGGTCGGGACAGGGGGGACAGATACGCAGTATTTT.

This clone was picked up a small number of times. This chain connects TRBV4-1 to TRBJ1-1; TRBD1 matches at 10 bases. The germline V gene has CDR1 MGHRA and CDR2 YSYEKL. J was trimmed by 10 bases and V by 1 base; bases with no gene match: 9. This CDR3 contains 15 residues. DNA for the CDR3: TGCGCCAGCAGCCAAGCGGGACAGGGGAGTTTCGGAGCTTTCTTT. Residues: CASSQAGQGSFGAFF.

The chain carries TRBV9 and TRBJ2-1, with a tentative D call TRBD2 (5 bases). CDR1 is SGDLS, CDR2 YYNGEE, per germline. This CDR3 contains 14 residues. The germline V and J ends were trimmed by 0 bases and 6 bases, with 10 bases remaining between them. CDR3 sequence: CASSVGGSGNEQFF. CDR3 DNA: TGTGCCAGCAGCGTAGGAGGGAGCGGCAATGAGCAGTTCTTC.

The CDR3 DNA reads as TGCGCCAGCAATCAGCGCGAGGCCAGTACGCAGTATTTT. It encodes CASNQREASTQYF. This sequence joins TRBV5-1 and TRBJ2-3; no clear D gene. Germline CDR1 and CDR2: SGHRS and YFSETQ. Trimming removed 6 bases from V and 8 bases from J, with 16 bases in between. This CDR3 has 13 amino acids.

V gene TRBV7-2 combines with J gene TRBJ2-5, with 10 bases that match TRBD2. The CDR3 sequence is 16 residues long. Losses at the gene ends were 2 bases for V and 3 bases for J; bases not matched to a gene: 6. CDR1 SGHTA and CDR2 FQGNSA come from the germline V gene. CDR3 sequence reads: CASSLSEAGGKETQYF. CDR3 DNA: TGTGCCAGCAGCTTATCAGAAGCGGGGGGGAAAGAGACCCAGTACTTC. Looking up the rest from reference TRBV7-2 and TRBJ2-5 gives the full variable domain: GAGVSQSPSNKVTEKGKDVELRCDPISGHTALYWYRQSLGQGLEFLIYFQGNSAPDKSGLPSDRFSAERTGGSVSTLTIQRTQQEDSAVYLCASSLSEAGGKETQYFGPGTRLLVL.

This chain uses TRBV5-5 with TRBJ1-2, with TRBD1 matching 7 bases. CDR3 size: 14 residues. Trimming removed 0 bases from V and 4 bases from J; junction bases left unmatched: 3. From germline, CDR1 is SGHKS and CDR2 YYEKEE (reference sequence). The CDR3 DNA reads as TGTGCCAGCAGCTTGGAGGGGGCTGGCTATGGCTACACCTTC. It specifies CASSLEGAGYGYTF.

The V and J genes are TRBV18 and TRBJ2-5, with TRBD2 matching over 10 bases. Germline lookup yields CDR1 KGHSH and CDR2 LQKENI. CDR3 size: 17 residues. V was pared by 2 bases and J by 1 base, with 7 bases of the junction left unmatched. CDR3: CASSPRRAGGIQETQYF. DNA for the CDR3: TGTGCCAGCTCACCAAGGAGAGCGGGGGGGATCCAAGAGACCCAGTACTTC.

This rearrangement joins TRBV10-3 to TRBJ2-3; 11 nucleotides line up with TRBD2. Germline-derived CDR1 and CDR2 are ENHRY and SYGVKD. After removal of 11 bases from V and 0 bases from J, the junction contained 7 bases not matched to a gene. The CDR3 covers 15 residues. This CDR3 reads CALSSGGPSTDTQYF. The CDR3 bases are TGTGCCCTCTCTAGCGGGGGGCCTAGCACAGATACGCAGTATTTT.

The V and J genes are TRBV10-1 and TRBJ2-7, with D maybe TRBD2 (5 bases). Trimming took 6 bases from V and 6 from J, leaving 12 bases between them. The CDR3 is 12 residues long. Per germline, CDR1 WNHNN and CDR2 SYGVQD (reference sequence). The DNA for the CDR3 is TGCGCCAGCAGCGGAGGACGGGGCGAGCAGTACTTC. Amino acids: CASSGGRGEQYF.

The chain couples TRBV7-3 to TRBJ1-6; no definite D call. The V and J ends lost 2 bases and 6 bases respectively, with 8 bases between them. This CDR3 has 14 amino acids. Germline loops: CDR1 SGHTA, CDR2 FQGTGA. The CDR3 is CASSLSAVNSPLHF. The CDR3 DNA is TGTGCCAGCAGCTTATCAGCGGTTAATTCACCCCTCCACTTT. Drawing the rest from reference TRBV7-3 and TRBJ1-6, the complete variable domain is GAGVSQTPSNKVTEKGKYVELRCDPISGHTALYWYRQSLGQGPEFLIYFQGTGAADDSGLPNDRFFAVRPEGSVSTLKIQRTERGDSAVYLCASSLSAVNSPLHFGNGTRLTVT.

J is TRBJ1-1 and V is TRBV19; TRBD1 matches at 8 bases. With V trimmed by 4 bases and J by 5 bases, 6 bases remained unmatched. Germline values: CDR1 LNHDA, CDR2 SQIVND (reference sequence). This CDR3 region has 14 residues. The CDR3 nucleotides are TGTGCCAGTAGTAATTCAGGGGGCTGGACTGAAGCTTTCTTT. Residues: CASSNSGGWTEAFF.

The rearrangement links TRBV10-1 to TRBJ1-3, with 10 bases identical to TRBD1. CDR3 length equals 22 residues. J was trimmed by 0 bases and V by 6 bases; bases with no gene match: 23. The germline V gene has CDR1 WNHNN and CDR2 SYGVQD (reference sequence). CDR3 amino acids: CASSRTGGKGWPCGCSGNTIYF. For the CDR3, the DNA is TGCGCCAGCAGCCGGACAGGGGGGAAGGGCTGGCCTTGTGGCTGCTCTGGAAACACCATATATTTT.

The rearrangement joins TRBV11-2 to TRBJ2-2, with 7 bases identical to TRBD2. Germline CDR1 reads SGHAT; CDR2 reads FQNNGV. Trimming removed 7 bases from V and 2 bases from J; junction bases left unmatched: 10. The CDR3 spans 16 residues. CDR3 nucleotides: TGTGCCAGCATTGGACACCGGGGGGACAACACCGGGGAGCTGTTTTTT. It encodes CASIGHRGDNTGELFF.

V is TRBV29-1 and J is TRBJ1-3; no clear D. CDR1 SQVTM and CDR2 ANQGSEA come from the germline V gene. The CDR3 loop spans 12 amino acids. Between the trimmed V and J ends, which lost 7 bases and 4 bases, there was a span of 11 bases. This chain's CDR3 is CSAGSAGNTIYF. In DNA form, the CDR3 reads TGCAGCGCGGGGTCTGCGGGAAACACCATATATTTT. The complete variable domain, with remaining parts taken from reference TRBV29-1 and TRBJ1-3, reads SAVISQKPSRDICQRGTSLTIQCQVDSQVTMMFWYRQQPGQSLTLIATANQGSEATYESGFVIDKFPISRPNLTFSTLTVSNMSPEDSSIYLCSAGSAGNTIYFGEGSWLTVV.

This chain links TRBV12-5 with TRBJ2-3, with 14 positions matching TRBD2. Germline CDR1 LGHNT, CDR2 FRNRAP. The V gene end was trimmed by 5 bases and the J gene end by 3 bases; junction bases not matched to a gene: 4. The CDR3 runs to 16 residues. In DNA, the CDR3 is TGTGCTAGTGGTCCCGGGACTAGCGGGAGTACAGATACGCAGTATTTT. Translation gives CASGPGTSGSTDTQYF.

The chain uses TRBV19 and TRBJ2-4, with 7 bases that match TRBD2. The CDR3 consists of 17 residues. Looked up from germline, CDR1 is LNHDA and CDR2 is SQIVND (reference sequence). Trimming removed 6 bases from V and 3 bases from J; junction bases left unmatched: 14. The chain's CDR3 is CASSPLGEGGVKNIQYF. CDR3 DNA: TGTGCCAGTAGCCCCCTCGGGGAGGGAGGAGTCAAAAACATTCAGTACTTC.

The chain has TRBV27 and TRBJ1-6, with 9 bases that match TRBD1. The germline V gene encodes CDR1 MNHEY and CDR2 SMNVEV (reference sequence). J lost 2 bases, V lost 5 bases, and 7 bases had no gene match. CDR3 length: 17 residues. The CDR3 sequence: CASSPWTGDTYNSPLHF. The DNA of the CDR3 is TGTGCCAGCAGTCCCTGGACAGGGGACACCTATAATTCACCCCTCCACTTT.

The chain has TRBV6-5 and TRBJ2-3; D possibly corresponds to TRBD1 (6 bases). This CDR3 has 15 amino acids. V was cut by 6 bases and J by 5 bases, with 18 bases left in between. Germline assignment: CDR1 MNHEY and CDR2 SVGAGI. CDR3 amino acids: CASRRGPGAGDTQYF. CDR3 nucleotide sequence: TGTGCCAGCAGACGAGGGCCAGGGGCCGGAGATACGCAGTATTTT.

The CDR3 region is CASSPIIWDRTIAKNIQYF. Here the CDR3 DNA reads TGCGCCAGCAGCCCTATAATATGGGACAGAACAATAGCCAAAAACATTCAGTACTTC. This chain uses TRBV4-1 with TRBJ2-4, with 7 bases identical to TRBD1. Trimming at V came to 4 bases and at J to 0 bases, leaving 15 bases not matched to a gene. CDR1 is MGHRA, CDR2 YSYEKL, per germline. The CDR3 loop spans 19 amino acids.

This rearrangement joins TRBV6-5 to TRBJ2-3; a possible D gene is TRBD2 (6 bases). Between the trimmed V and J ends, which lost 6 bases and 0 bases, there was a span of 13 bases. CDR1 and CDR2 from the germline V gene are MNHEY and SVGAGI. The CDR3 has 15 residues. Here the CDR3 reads CASSGTGSSTDTQYF. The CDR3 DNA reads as TGTGCCAGCAGCGGGACTGGCTCTAGCACAGATACGCAGTATTTT.

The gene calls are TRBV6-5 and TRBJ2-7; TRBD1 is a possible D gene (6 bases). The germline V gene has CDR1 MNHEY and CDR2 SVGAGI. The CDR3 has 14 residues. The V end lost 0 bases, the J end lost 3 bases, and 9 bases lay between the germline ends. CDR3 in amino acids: CASSYSNRVYEQYF. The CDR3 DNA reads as TGTGCCAGCAGTTACTCGAACAGGGTCTACGAGCAGTACTTC.

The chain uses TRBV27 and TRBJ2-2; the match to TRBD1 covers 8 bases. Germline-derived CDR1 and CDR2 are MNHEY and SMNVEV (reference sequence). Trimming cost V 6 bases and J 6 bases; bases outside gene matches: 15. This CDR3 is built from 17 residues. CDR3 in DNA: TGTGCCAGCAGGCTAGACCTTTCAGGGGGCGCGGCCGGGGAGCTGTTTTTT. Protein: CASRLDLSGGAAGELFF.

CDR3 sequence: CAISEFEMSSYEQYF. CDR3 sequence (DNA): TGTGCCATCAGTGAGTTCGAGATGAGCTCCTACGAGCAGTACTTC. V is TRBV10-3 and J is TRBJ2-7, with D hard to call. V was pared by 1 base and J by 0 bases, with 10 bases between. Germline assignment: CDR1 ENHRY and CDR2 SYGVKD. CDR3 length: 15 residues.